One and the same sample provided the 18 T cell receptor beta chains below, sequenced in a study of beta chain features in type 1 diabetes. Notes on the study in general: TCRB CDR3s from Type 1 diabetes patients were moderately but significantly shorter in all four CD4+ subsets.

Their specific antigens are unknown. Since all of the isolated RNA was reverse transcribed, expressed TCRB transcripts were what got sequenced. This table comes from immunoSEQ multiplex PCR, and its TCRdb copy is limited to in-frame clones, with some not included. The sample consists of around 710,000 clones, roughly an eighth of them appearing once. Sequencing was done on a sample of naive CD4+ T cells from blood. The receptors here all came from a man aged 30 to 39 with type 1 diabetes.

This sequence joins TRBV30 and TRBJ1-3; D remains unclear. Trimming took off 0 bases at V and 2 bases at J, with 14 bases between the two ends. The CDR3 covers 16 residues. Germline V CDR1 and CDR2: GTSNPN, SVGIG (reference sequence). CDR3 nucleotides: TGTGCCTGGAGTGTACTCACGTCCGGAGCTGGAAACACCATATATTTT. Amino acids: CAWSVLTSGAGNTIYF. Full variable domain (remainder filled in from reference TRBV30 and TRBJ1-3): SQTIHQWPATLVQPVGSPLSLECTVEGTSNPNLYWYRQAAGRGLQLLFYSVGIGQISSEVPQNLSASRPQDRQFILSSKKLLLSDSGFYLCAWSVLTSGAGNTIYFGEGSWLTVV.

This clone has more than one count but fewer than ten. Germline and junction disagree at one end, which may indicate a read error. The chain uses TRBV28 and TRBJ1-6; D not certain. Germline assignment: CDR1 MDHEN and CDR2 SYDVKM. The CDR3 spans 12 residues. The DNA for the CDR3 is TGTGCCAGCAGTGAGGTGATTTCAGCCCTCCACTTT. This sequence encodes CASSEVISALHF.

In its sample, this clone was seen a few times. V is TRBV29-1 and J is TRBJ2-1, with 7 bases lining up with TRBD2. The germline V gene has CDR1 SQVTM and CDR2 ANQGSEA. Trimming took 7 bases from V and 9 from J; bases not matched to a gene: 18. This CDR3 has 15 residues. CDR3 coding DNA: TGCAGCGCCCATCCCCGCGGGGGAGACGTCGGTGAGCAGTTCTTC. Its protein is CSAHPRGGDVGEQFF.

The rearrangement uses TRBV5-4 and TRBJ1-2, with 7 bases identical to TRBD1. CDR1 and CDR2 from the germline V gene are SGHNT and YYREEE (reference sequence). The ends lost 4 bases at V and 6 bases at J; junction bases unmatched: 6. The CDR3 runs to 13 residues. In DNA form, the CDR3 reads TGTGCCAGCAGCCGCGGGCAGGGGGATGGCTACACCTTC. Residues: CASSRGQGDGYTF.

The V gene is TRBV7-3, the J gene TRBJ2-3, with D maybe TRBD2 (5 bases). Germline V gene data show CDR1 as SGHTA and CDR2 as FQGTGA. This CDR3 region has 15 residues. V was shortened by 2 bases and J by 6 bases, with 15 bases between the two germline ends. In DNA, the CDR3 is TGTGCCAGCAGCTTACAAGCAGGCCCGGGGGATACGCAGTATTTT. Translating it yields CASSLQAGPGDTQYF.

This clone has only a few counts. J is TRBJ1-1 and V is TRBV10-3, with 10 bases aligning to TRBD1. V was pared by 6 bases and J by 6 bases, with 4 bases of the junction left unmatched. This CDR3 has 13 amino acids. Germline CDR1 is ENHRY and CDR2 is SYGVKD. CDR3 amino acids: CAIRATGGSEAFF. The CDR3 region has the DNA TGTGCCATCAGGGCGACAGGGGGCTCTGAAGCTTTCTTT.

In its sample, this clone was seen a few times. J is TRBJ1-5 and V is TRBV2; the match to TRBD1 covers 7 bases. The V gene end was trimmed by 3 bases and the J gene end by 1 base; junction bases not matched to a gene: 3. From germline, CDR1 is SNHLY and CDR2 FYNNEI. The CDR3 has 15 amino acids. Written as DNA, the CDR3 is TGTGCCAGCAGTGAGGAGACAGGGAGCAATCAGCCCCAGCATTTT. Encoded protein: CASSEETGSNQPQHF. The full variable domain, with the rest looked up from reference TRBV2 and TRBJ1-5, is EPEVTQTPSHQVTQMGQEVILRCVPISNHLYFYWYRQILGQKVEFLVSFYNNEISEKSEIFDDQFSVERPDGSNFTLKIRSTKLEDSAMYFCASSEETGSNQPQHFGDGTRLSIL.

This clone has more than one count but fewer than ten. The chain combines TRBV7-2 with TRBJ2-7; TRBD1 matches at 7 bases. The CDR3 length is 14 residues. The junction had 6 bases not matched to a gene; V was cut back by 5 bases and J by 2 bases. Germline V CDR1 and CDR2: SGHTA, FQGNSA. CDR3 loop: CASSPQGQTYEQYF. For the CDR3, the DNA is TGTGCCAGCAGCCCCCAGGGACAGACCTACGAGCAGTACTTC.

This clone showed up just a few times. The sample contains more than one DNA sequence encoding this CDR3. DNA for the CDR3: TGTGCCAGCAGTGAGGTGGGGGTGAACACTGAAGCTTTCTTT. Amino acid sequence: CASSEVGVNTEAFF. The chain uses TRBV25-1 and TRBJ1-1; a weak D match, TRBD1 (5 bases). The CDR3 length is 14 residues. V lost 3 bases and J 0 bases, leaving 8 bases between the germline ends. Germline-derived CDR1 and CDR2 are MGHDK and SYGVNS.

In the case of this clone: An end of the junction differs from the germline gene, which may be a read error. V is TRBV7-2 and J is TRBJ2-2; D is perhaps TRBD2 (6 bases). The germline gives CDR1 SGHTA, CDR2 FQGNSA. This CDR3 contains 17 residues. CDR3 sequence: CASSLAGASVTTGELFF. The DNA of the CDR3 is TGTGCCAGCAGCCTAGCCGGGGCTAGCGTTACGACCGGGGAGCTGTTTTTT.

Only a few counts were recorded for this clone. The chain joins TRBV27 to TRBJ1-5, with D unclear. The germline V and J ends were trimmed by 6 bases and 0 bases, with 9 bases remaining between them. Germline V gene lookup returns CDR1 MNHEY and CDR2 SMNVEV (reference sequence). The CDR3 has 14 amino acids. DNA for the CDR3: TGTGCCAGCAGCTCCGCGAATAGCAATCAGCCCCAGCATTTT. This translates into CASSSANSNQPQHF.

This clone was seen more than once but under ten times. The V and J genes are TRBV5-6 and TRBJ1-1, with D uncertain. The germline V and J ends were trimmed by 6 bases and 0 bases, with 18 bases remaining between them. The CDR3 is 16 amino acids. Germline values: CDR1 SGHDT, CDR2 YYEEEE. The CDR3 DNA is TGTGCCAGCACCTTCGGGCGCAGCTATATGAACACTGAAGCTTTCTTT. This sequence encodes CASTFGRSYMNTEAFF.

The V and J genes are TRBV7-2 and TRBJ2-6; D not resolved. The germline gives CDR1 SGHTA, CDR2 FQGNSA. This CDR3 is 14 amino acids long. Deletions cut 5 bases from V and 4 bases from J, with 9 bases between. The CDR3 DNA reads as TGTGCCAGCAGCCTCGACCGCGGGGCCAACGTCCTGACTTTC. This gives the protein CASSLDRGANVLTF.

This chain links TRBV7-2 with TRBJ2-7; D call uncertain. The CDR3 is 15 amino acids. Trimming took off 1 base at V and 1 base at J, with 11 bases between the two ends. Germline values: CDR1 SGHTA, CDR2 FQGNSA. The CDR3 DNA follows: TGTGCCAGCAGCTTAGGGTTCGCCCTTTCCTACGAGCAGTACTTC. It encodes CASSLGFALSYEQYF.

The rearrangement links TRBV28 to TRBJ1-2; the match to TRBD1 covers 10 bases. Trimming at V came to 4 bases and at J to 4 bases, leaving 3 bases not matched to a gene. The CDR3 length is 14 residues. Germline values: CDR1 MDHEN, CDR2 SYDVKM. The CDR3 sequence: CASSWTGGGYGYTF. CDR3 DNA sequence: TGTGCCAGCAGTTGGACAGGGGGTGGCTATGGCTACACCTTC.

The rearrangement joins TRBV25-1 to TRBJ1-6; possible D gene TRBD1, 6 bases. CDR1 is MGHDK and CDR2 is SYGVNS in the germline V gene. Trimming cost V 4 bases and J 10 bases, with 11 bases left between them. The CDR3 totals 13 residues. The CDR3 loop reads CASSGRQDSPLHF. The CDR3 DNA follows: TGTGCCAGCAGTGGAAGACAGGACTCACCCCTCCACTTT.

The rearrangement joins TRBV29-1 to TRBJ2-3, with a weak D call TRBD2 (7 bases). Trimming removed 5 bases from V and 4 bases from J, with 16 bases in between. The V gene's germline CDR1 is SQVTM and CDR2 ANQGSEA. The CDR3 sequence is 14 residues long. Written as DNA, the CDR3 is TGCAGCGTTTTTGCGGGGGCCCCCTCAGATACGCAGTATTTT. Its protein product is CSVFAGAPSDTQYF.

The chain couples TRBV4-3 to TRBJ1-1, with 9 positions matching TRBD1. The J segment lost 2 bases and the V segment lost 3 bases, leaving 4 bases of the junction unmatched. Germline values: CDR1 LGHNA, CDR2 YSLEER. The CDR3 sequence is 15 residues long. DNA of the CDR3: TGCGCCAGCAGCCACAGACAGGGGGATAACACTGAAGCTTTCTTT. Translation: CASSHRQGDNTEAFF.